These 12 T cell receptor beta chains share one sample of origin, sequenced in a study of post-analysis software for immune sequencing data. Overall study findings and caveats: Roughly five TRBV segments, including TRBV5-6, TRBV5-1 and TRBV20-1, were more frequent in patients than controls.

The antigens for these receptors are not known. cDNA libraries of TCR beta carried unique molecular identifiers. Each CDR3 protein is one row after TCRdb ran MiXCR on the PCR reads. The sample records 350,000 to 500,000 distinct CDR3 sequences, about 39% being singletons. Sequencing was carried out using blood. All receptors derive from a girl aged 2 to 10 with multiple sclerosis.

The chain combines TRBV7-2 with TRBJ2-5, with D possibly TRBD2 on 5 matching bases. The V and J ends lost 3 bases and 2 bases respectively, with 10 bases between them. Germline V gene lookup returns CDR1 SGHTA and CDR2 FQGNSA. The CDR3 extends over 14 amino acids. CDR3: CASSFRAAQETQYF. CDR3 coding DNA: TGTGCCAGCAGCTTCAGAGCGGCTCAAGAGACCCAGTACTTC.

This chain joins TRBV7-2 and TRBJ2-7; possibly TRBD2 for D (5 bases). The V and J ends lost 1 base and 2 bases respectively, with 12 bases between them. Germline CDR1 SGHTA, CDR2 FQGNSA. The CDR3 runs to 15 residues. CDR3 DNA: TGTGCCAGCAGCTTAGAAGGACTTGCGGCCTACGAGCAGTACTTC. Encoded protein: CASSLEGLAAYEQYF.

This clonotype was picked up a small number of times. The V and J genes are TRBV29-1 and TRBJ1-2; tentative D call: TRBD1 (5 bases). The germline CDR1 and CDR2 sequences are SQVTM and ANQGSEA. Between the trimmed V and J ends, which lost 3 bases and 3 bases, there was a span of 8 bases. CDR3 length: 12 amino acids. CDR3: CSVEGGYYGYTF. DNA for the CDR3: TGCAGCGTTGAGGGGGGTTACTATGGCTACACCTTC. Drawing the rest from reference TRBV29-1 and TRBJ1-2, the complete variable domain is SAVISQKPSRDICQRGTSLTIQCQVDSQVTMMFWYRQQPGQSLTLIATANQGSEATYESGFVIDKFPISRPNLTFSTLTVSNMSPEDSSIYLCSVEGGYYGYTFGSGTRLTVV.

This chain links TRBV6-2 or TRBV6-3 with TRBJ2-6; D not resolved. Germline lookup yields CDR1 MNHEY and CDR2 SVGEGT. The CDR3 is made up of 15 amino acids. Trimming cost V 7 bases and J 3 bases, with 13 bases left between them. CDR3 in DNA: TGTGCCAGCATCCCCAGCACCGGTGGGGCCAACGTCCTGACTTTC. Translating it yields CASIPSTGGANVLTF.

This clonotype was picked up a small number of times. This chain connects TRBV7-9 to TRBJ2-5; D assignment may be TRBD1 or TRBD2 (5 bases each). The CDR3 is 16 residues long. The germline CDR1 and CDR2 sequences are SEHNR and FQNEAQ (reference sequence). Trimming removed 0 bases at V and 5 bases at J, with 16 bases between. CDR3 sequence: CASSLAWESGPETQYF. The CDR3 bases are TGTGCCAGCAGCTTAGCATGGGAGTCAGGGCCCGAGACCCAGTACTTC.

The table lists this clonotype with a count of one. The CDR3: CASSPTFEWDSNQPQHF. The CDR3 DNA reads TGTGCCAGCAGCCCGACCTTTGAGTGGGACAGCAATCAGCCCCAGCATTTT. The genes are TRBV27 and TRBJ1-5, with D perhaps TRBD1 (5 bases). The V gene's germline CDR1 is MNHEY and CDR2 SMNVEV (reference sequence). Trimming shortened V by 6 bases and J by 1 base, and 19 bases separated the two germline ends. The CDR3 is 17 amino acids.

This clonotype has only a few counts. The chain carries TRBV15 and TRBJ2-7; 7 bases line up with TRBD2. Germline lookup yields CDR1 LNHNV and CDR2 YYDKDF (reference sequence). The V and J ends lost 4 bases and 3 bases, in that order; junction bases with no gene match: 9. This CDR3 has 15 amino acids. The CDR3 protein is CATSTPGGLVYEQYF. The CDR3 DNA is TGTGCCACCAGCACCCCCGGGGGGTTAGTCTACGAGCAGTACTTC.

The chain carries TRBV5-1 and TRBJ2-4, with 7 bases identical to TRBD1. The junction had 9 bases not matched to a gene; V was cut back by 4 bases and J by 2 bases. The length of the CDR3 is 16 residues. Germline V gene lookup returns CDR1 SGHRS and CDR2 YFSETQ. This CDR3 reads CASSPRTGVTKNIQYF. CDR3 bases: TGCGCCAGCAGCCCAAGAACAGGGGTCACCAAAAACATTCAGTACTTC.

As regards this clonotype: One end of the junction is discordant with germline, which a read error may explain. The J gene is TRBJ1-2, the V gene TRBV7-9; 7 nucleotides match TRBD1. Germline lookup yields CDR1 SEHNR and CDR2 FQNEAQ (reference sequence). This CDR3 has 13 amino acids. The CDR3 region is CASSWTGRYSYTF. The CDR3 bases are TGTGCCAGCAGCTGGACAGGTCGCTATAGCTACACCTTC.

This chain uses TRBV4-1 with TRBJ1-2, with 7 bases matching TRBD1. CDR3 length: 14 amino acids. In germline, CDR1 is MGHRA, CDR2 YSYEKL. J lost 6 bases, V lost 2 bases, and 6 bases had no gene match. Here the CDR3 DNA reads TGCGCCAGCAGCCAACTAAGGGGGCTGGATGGCTACACCTTC. This translates into CASSQLRGLDGYTF.

This sequence joins TRBV25-1 and TRBJ2-7, with 8 nucleotides matching TRBD2. From germline, CDR1 is MGHDK and CDR2 SYGVNS. This CDR3 has 14 amino acids. V lost 2 bases to trimming and J lost 4 bases; unmatched junction nucleotides: 4. CDR3 region: CASSEAGGGYEQYF. The DNA of the CDR3 is TGTGCCAGCAGTGAAGCGGGGGGCGGTTACGAGCAGTACTTC.

J is TRBJ2-1 and V is TRBV27, with TRBD2 identical over 7 bases. The CDR3 runs 12 residues. The J segment lost 10 bases and the V segment lost 7 bases, leaving 7 bases of the junction unmatched. Germline CDR1 and CDR2: MNHEY and SMNVEV (reference sequence). The CDR3 region has the DNA TGTGCCAGCACCTCACTAGCGAGGGAGCAGTTCTTC. Translating it yields CASTSLAREQFF.